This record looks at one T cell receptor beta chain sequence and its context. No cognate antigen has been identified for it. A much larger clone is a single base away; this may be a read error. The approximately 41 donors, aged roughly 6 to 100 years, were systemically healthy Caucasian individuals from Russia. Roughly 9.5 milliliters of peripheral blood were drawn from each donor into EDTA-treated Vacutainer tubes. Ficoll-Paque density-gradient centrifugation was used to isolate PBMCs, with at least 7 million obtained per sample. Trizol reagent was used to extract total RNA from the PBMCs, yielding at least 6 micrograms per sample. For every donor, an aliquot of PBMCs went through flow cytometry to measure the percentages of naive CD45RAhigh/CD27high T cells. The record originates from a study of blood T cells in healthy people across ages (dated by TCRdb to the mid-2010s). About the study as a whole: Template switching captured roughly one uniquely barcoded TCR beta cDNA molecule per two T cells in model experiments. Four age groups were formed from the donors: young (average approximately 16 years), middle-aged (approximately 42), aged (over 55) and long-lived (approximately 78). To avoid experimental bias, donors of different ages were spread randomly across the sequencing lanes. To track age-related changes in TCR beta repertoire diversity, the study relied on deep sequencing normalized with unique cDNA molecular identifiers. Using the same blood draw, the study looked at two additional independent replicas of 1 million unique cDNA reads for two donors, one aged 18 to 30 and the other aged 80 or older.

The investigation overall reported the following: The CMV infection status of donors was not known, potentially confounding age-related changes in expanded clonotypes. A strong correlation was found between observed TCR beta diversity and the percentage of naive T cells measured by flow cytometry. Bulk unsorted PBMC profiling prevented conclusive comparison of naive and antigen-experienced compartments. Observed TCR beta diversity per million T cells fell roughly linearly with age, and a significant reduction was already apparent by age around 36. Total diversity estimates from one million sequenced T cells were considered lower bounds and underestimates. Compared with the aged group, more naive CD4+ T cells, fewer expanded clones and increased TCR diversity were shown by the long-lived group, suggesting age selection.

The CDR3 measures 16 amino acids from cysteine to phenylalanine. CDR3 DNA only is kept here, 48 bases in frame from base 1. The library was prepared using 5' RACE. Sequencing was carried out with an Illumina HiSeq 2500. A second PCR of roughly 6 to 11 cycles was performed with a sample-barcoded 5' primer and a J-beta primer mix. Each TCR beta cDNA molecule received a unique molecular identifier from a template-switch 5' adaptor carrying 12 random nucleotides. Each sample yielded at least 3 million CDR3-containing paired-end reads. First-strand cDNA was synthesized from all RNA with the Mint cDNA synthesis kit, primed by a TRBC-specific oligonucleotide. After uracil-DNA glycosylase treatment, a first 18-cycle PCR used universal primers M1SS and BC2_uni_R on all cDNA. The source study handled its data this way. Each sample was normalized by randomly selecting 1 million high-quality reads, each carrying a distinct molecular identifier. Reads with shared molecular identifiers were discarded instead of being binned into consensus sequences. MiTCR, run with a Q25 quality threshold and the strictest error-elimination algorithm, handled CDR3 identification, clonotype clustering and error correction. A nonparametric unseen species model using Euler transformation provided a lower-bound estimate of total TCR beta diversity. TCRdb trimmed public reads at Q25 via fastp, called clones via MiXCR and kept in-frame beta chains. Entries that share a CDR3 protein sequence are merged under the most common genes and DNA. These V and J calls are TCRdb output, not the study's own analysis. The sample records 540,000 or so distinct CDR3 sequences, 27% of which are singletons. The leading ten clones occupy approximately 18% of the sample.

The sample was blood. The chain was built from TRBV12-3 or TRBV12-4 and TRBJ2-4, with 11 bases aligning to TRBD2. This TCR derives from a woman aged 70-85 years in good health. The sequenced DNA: TGTGCCTGCAGTTTCATGGCTAGCGGGGGGAAAAACATTCAGTACTTC. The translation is CACSFMASGGKNIQYF.